The T cell receptor beta chain under discussion was sequenced for a study of T cells after posttransplantation cyclophosphamide. Regarding the study as a whole: After PTCy, TRB diversity resembled that of CNI/methotrexate controls. Skin or GI-infiltrating T cells shared few TRB sequences with blood. Later blood repertoires were often dominated by clones from the donor CD8+ memory compartment.

A remark on this clone: Its target is unknown.

A marrow graft followed busulfan-fludarabine conditioning, with cyclophosphamide on days +3 and +4. The CDR3 is 13 amino acids. The germline V and J ends were trimmed by 6 bases and 1 base, with 6 bases remaining between them. Germline CDR1 reads LGHNA; CDR2 reads YNFKEQ. Sequencing used immunoSEQ multiplex PCR; TCRdb keeps in-frame clones, though not all of them. The sample has around 18,000 clones; about three quarters are singletons. The V call is TRBV4-2, the J call TRBJ2-2; D not certain. The TCR originated in a female patient between 40 and 50 years old who received an allogeneic stem cell transplant from a related donor, was CMV-positive, and had no GVHD. The graft donor may have contributed some T cells. This specimen consisted of CD8+ T cells sorted from PBMCs, obtained approximately 2,000 days after a stem cell transplant with posttransplant cyclophosphamide. This CDR3 is CASSPWNTGELFF. The CDR3 DNA is TGTGCCAGCAGTCCCTGGAACACCGGGGAGCTGTTTTTT.